One T cell receptor (beta chain) is described in this entry. Its antigen is currently unknown. The sample comes from a study of T cells after posttransplantation cyclophosphamide. Study-wide points: Later blood repertoires were often dominated by clones from the donor CD8+ memory compartment. Recipient CMV seropositivity and CMV reactivation strongly tracked TRB clonality. TRB overlap between skin or GI tissue T cells and blood was limited.

Profiling relied on immunoSEQ multiplex PCR, and the TCRdb table lists in-frame clones only, not all of them. Sampling found about 14,000 clones, none seen once. A marrow graft followed busulfan-fludarabine conditioning, with cyclophosphamide on days +3 and +4. The sequences come from PBMCs, collected 1162 days after allogeneic stem cell transplant with posttransplant cyclophosphamide. The TCR comes from a female patient in her 40s who received an allogeneic stem cell transplant from a related donor, was CMV-positive, and had no GVHD. Some T cells may have come from the graft donor.

The CDR3 region is CASTGAVNNEKLFF. The DNA for the CDR3 is TGTGCCAGCACCGGAGCAGTGAATAATGAAAAACTGTTTTTT. The chain employs TRBV6-5 and TRBJ1-4; no firm D call. V was trimmed by 7 bases and J by 4 bases, leaving 13 bases between them. The CDR3 is 14 residues long. CDR1 MNHEY and CDR2 SVGAGI come from the germline V gene.